These 3 T cell receptor beta chains came from one sample sequenced in a study of neurological immune-mediated disorders. TCRdb used MiXCR to reprocess the 5' RACE reads, holding one entry per CDR3 protein. This sample has approximately 53,000 distinct CDR3 sequences, with 9% to 10% found just once. The time point denotes: longitudinal time-point 1 (baseline). The sequencing input was PBMCs. The source of these receptors is a woman aged 40 to 50 in good health.

This clonotype came up many times. The V gene is TRBV20-1, the J gene TRBJ1-2; the D gene is possibly TRBD1 (6 bases). This CDR3 region has 13 residues. V gave up 0 bases and J gave up 8 bases, with 13 bases separating them. The germline V gene has CDR1 DFQATT and CDR2 SNEGSKA (reference sequence). The DNA of the CDR3 is TGCAGTGCTAGAGATCAACCGGGGGCCGGCTACACCTTC. The encoded protein is CSARDQPGAGYTF.

To note about this clonotype: At one end the junction does not follow the germline gene, possibly because of a read error. The chain employs TRBV5-1 and TRBJ1-5; tentative D call: TRBD1 (5 bases). The CDR3 is made up of 15 amino acids. The germline gives CDR1 SGHRS, CDR2 YFSETQ. The CDR3 loop reads CASSPWGSYNQTQHF. As DNA, the CDR3 is TGCGCCAGCAGCCCATGGGGGAGTTACAATCAGACCCAGCATTTT.

There are many counts of this clonotype. This chain connects TRBV7-3 to TRBJ2-7; possible D gene TRBD2, 5 bases. CDR3 length: 14 residues. Trimming left V 5 bases short and J 7 bases short, with 18 bases between. Germline V gene sequence: CDR1 SGHTA, CDR2 FQGTGA. The DNA of the CDR3 is TGTGCCAGCAGCGCCGGGATTGGCCTGGGGGAGCAGTACTTC. Translation: CASSAGIGLGEQYF.